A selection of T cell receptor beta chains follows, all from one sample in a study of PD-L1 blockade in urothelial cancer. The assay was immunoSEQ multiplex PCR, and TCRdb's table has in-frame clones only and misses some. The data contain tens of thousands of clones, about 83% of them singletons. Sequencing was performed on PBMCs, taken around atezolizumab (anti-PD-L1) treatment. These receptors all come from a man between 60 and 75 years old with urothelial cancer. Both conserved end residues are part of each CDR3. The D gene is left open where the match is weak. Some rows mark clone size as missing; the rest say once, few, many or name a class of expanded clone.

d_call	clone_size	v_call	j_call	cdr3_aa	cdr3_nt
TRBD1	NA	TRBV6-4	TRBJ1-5	CASSEDREPLPQHF	TGTGCCAGCAGTGAGGACAGGGAACCCTTGCCCCAGCATTTT
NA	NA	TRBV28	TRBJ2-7	CASSRQVAYEQYF	TGTGCCAGCAGTCGACAGGTCGCGTACGAGCAGTATTTC
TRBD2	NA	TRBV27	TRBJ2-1	CASSLWGLARYNEQFF	TGTGCCAGCAGTTTATGGGGACTAGCAAGGTACAATGAGCAGTTCTTC
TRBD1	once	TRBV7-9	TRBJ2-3	CASRQGALEDTQYF	TGTGCCAGCAGACAGGGGGCGCTGGAAGATACGCAGTATTTT
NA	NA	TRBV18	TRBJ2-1	CASSPGRDNEQFF	TGTGCCAGCTCACCTGGGCGGGACAATGAGCAGTTCTTC
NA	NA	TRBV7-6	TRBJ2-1	CASSLSRLYNEQFF	TGTGCCAGCAGCTTATCGCGGCTCTACAATGAGCAGTTCTTC
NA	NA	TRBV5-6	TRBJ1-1	CASSPEGLGGNTEAFF	TGTGCCAGCAGCCCGGAGGGGTTGGGAGGGAACACTGAAGCTTTCTTT
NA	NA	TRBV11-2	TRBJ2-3	CASSLDRGRTDTQYF	TGTGCCAGCAGCTTAGATCGGGGTCGCACAGATACGCAGTATTTT
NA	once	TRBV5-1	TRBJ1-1	CASSLGGNGNTEAFF	TGCGCCAGCAGCTTGGGAGGGAATGGGAACACTGAAGCTTTCTTT
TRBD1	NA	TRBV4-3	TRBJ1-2	CASSQVQGDRGGYGYTF	TGCGCCAGCAGCCAAGTCCAAGGGGACAGGGGAGGCTATGGCTACACCTTC
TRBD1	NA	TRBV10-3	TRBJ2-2	CAISDPGQLTGELFF	TGTGCCATCAGTGACCCGGGACAGTTAACCGGGGAGCTGTTTTTT
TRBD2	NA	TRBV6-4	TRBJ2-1	CASSDQAGLNEQFF	TGTGCCAGCAGTGACCAAGCGGGGCTCAATGAGCAGTTCTTC
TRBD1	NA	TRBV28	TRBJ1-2	CASRAGQEVGYTF	TGTGCCAGCAGGGCTGGACAGGAGGTTGGCTACACCTTC
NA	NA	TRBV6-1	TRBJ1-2	CASSAVYGYTF	TGTGCCAGCAGTGCAGTCTATGGCTACACCTTC
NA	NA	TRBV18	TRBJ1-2	CASSPPGAPYTF	TGTGCCAGCTCACCACCGGGGGCCCCTTACACCTTC
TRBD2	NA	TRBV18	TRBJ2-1	CASSPPILAGGYLNEQFF	TGTGCCAGCTCACCACCAATTCTAGCGGGAGGATACCTCAATGAGCAGTTCTTC
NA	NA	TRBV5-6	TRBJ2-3	CASSRRLASTDTQYF	TGTGCCAGCAGCCGAAGACTGGCTAGCACAGATACGCAGTATTTT
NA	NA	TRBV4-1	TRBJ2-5	CASSQAINSETQYF	TGCGCCAGCAGCCAAGCAATCAACTCGGAGACCCAGTACTTC